Listed below are T cell receptor beta chains from one sample, sequenced in a study of T cell responses to AZD1222 COVID-19 vaccine. The repertoire was sequenced with immunoSEQ multiplex PCR; TCRdb's copy has only in-frame clones and lacks some. The table includes approximately 110,000 clones, around 85% detected once. The specimen comprised peripheral blood, sampled on day 0 of AZD1222 vaccination. These receptors originate from an adult in good health. CDR3s include the opening cysteine and the closing phenylalanine or tryptophan. Each record gives: CDR3 DNA, CDR3 protein, J gene, D gene, V gene, clone size. The D gene is left open where the match is weak. Clone sizes are given selectively: once, few, many, or a class where the clone is expanded.

cdr3_nt: TGTGCCAGCAGCTTTACGGGAGGAGGCGGTCAGCCCCAGCATTTT
cdr3_aa: CASSFTGGGGQPQHF
j_call: TRBJ1-5
d_call: NA
v_call: TRBV7-2
clone_size: NA

cdr3_nt: TGTGCCAGTAGTATATCTACCCCCTACGAGCAGTACTTC
cdr3_aa: CASSISTPYEQYF
j_call: TRBJ2-7
d_call: NA
v_call: TRBV19
clone_size: once

cdr3_nt: TGTGCCAGCATCGGAGCGTTGGGCGGCTACACCTTC
cdr3_aa: CASIGALGGYTF
j_call: TRBJ1-2
d_call: NA
v_call: TRBV7-2
clone_size: once

cdr3_nt: TGTGCCAGCAGTCCCTGGTCCGATCAGCCCCAGCATTTT
cdr3_aa: CASSPWSDQPQHF
j_call: TRBJ1-5
d_call: NA
v_call: TRBV28
clone_size: NA

cdr3_nt: TGTGCCAGCAGCAAAACAGGAGGGAACATTCAGTACTTC
cdr3_aa: CASSKTGGNIQYF
j_call: TRBJ2-4
d_call: NA
v_call: TRBV14
clone_size: NA

cdr3_nt: TGTGCCAGCAGCTTAGGACAGGGCGGGAGCACAGATACGCAGTATTTT
cdr3_aa: CASSLGQGGSTDTQYF
j_call: TRBJ2-3
d_call: TRBD1
v_call: TRBV7-6
clone_size: NA

cdr3_nt: TGTGCCAGCAGCTTCCATCAGGGGGGGGAGCTGTTTTTT
cdr3_aa: CASSFHQGGELFF
j_call: TRBJ2-2
d_call: NA
v_call: TRBV7-2
clone_size: few

cdr3_nt: TGTGCCAGCAGTGAAACCAGGGCAGCGAACACTGAAGCTTTCTTT
cdr3_aa: CASSETRAANTEAFF
j_call: TRBJ1-1
d_call: NA
v_call: TRBV6-1
clone_size: NA

cdr3_nt: TGTGCCAGCTCACCGGACGGGAGCAACTATGGCTACACCTTC
cdr3_aa: CASSPDGSNYGYTF
j_call: TRBJ1-2
d_call: NA
v_call: TRBV18
clone_size: NA

cdr3_nt: TGTGCCAGCAGCAAGGAACAGGGTCGAAACTATGGCTACACCTTC
cdr3_aa: CASSKEQGRNYGYTF
j_call: TRBJ1-2
d_call: NA
v_call: TRBV9
clone_size: NA

cdr3_nt: TGTGCCAGCAGCTTTTGGGACAGTCAGCCCCAGCATTTT
cdr3_aa: CASSFWDSQPQHF
j_call: TRBJ1-5
d_call: TRBD1
v_call: TRBV7-9
clone_size: NA

cdr3_nt: TGTGCCACGACAATAACCGGAGCCAAAAACATTCAGTACTTC
cdr3_aa: CATTITGAKNIQYF
j_call: TRBJ2-4
d_call: NA
v_call: TRBV28
clone_size: NA

cdr3_nt: TGTGCCACCAGCAGAGATCGCGGGGCCAGCCAAGAGACCCAGTACTTC
cdr3_aa: CATSRDRGASQETQYF
j_call: TRBJ2-5
d_call: NA
v_call: TRBV15
clone_size: NA

cdr3_nt: TGTGCCAGACAACAAGGGGTACCCTCCTATAATTCACCCCTCCACTTT
cdr3_aa: CARQQGVPSYNSPLHF
j_call: TRBJ1-6
d_call: NA
v_call: TRBV5-3
clone_size: NA

cdr3_nt: TGCGCCAGCAGATCCACTAGCGCGACAGACACTGAAGCTTTCTTT
cdr3_aa: CASRSTSATDTEAFF
j_call: TRBJ1-1
d_call: NA
v_call: TRBV5-1
clone_size: NA

cdr3_nt: TGTGCCAGCAGCTTAACGTCGGGCCAAGATACGCAGTATTTT
cdr3_aa: CASSLTSGQDTQYF
j_call: TRBJ2-3
d_call: NA
v_call: TRBV7-3
clone_size: NA

cdr3_nt: TGTGCCAGCAGCTCCCTTGGGGAGACCCAGTACTTC
cdr3_aa: CASSSLGETQYF
j_call: TRBJ2-5
d_call: NA
v_call: TRBV5-5
clone_size: once

cdr3_nt: TGTGCCAGTGGGACAGGGCCCTACGAGCAGTACTTC
cdr3_aa: CASGTGPYEQYF
j_call: TRBJ2-7
d_call: TRBD1
v_call: TRBV27
clone_size: NA

cdr3_nt: TGTGCCAGCAGCTTAGTTAGCGGGGGCGTCTACAATGAGCAGTTCTTC
cdr3_aa: CASSLVSGGVYNEQFF
j_call: TRBJ2-1
d_call: TRBD2
v_call: TRBV11-2
clone_size: NA

cdr3_nt: TGTGCCAGCAGCCTTAGCCCCGTGAACTATGGCTACACCTTC
cdr3_aa: CASSLSPVNYGYTF
j_call: TRBJ1-2
d_call: NA
v_call: TRBV3-1/TRBV3-2
clone_size: NA

cdr3_nt: TGTGCCAGCAGGACCGGGCCCCAAGAGACCCAGTACTTC
cdr3_aa: CASRTGPQETQYF
j_call: TRBJ2-5
d_call: NA
v_call: TRBV6-6
clone_size: NA

cdr3_nt: TGTGCCAGTAGTATCCGGACGGGCGAAAAACTGTTTTTT
cdr3_aa: CASSIRTGEKLFF
j_call: TRBJ1-4
d_call: NA
v_call: TRBV19
clone_size: NA

cdr3_nt: TGTGCCTGGAGTTGGGGGGGTGCACTCGACGAGCAGTACTTC
cdr3_aa: CAWSWGGALDEQYF
j_call: TRBJ2-7
d_call: TRBD2
v_call: TRBV30
clone_size: NA

cdr3_nt: TGTGCCAGCTCACCGAGCCCCTGGACAGGGGAAGAGACCCAGTACTTC
cdr3_aa: CASSPSPWTGEETQYF
j_call: TRBJ2-5
d_call: TRBD1
v_call: TRBV18
clone_size: NA

cdr3_nt: TGTGCCAGCAGTTTGGGGGGGAGCGCCCTGAACATTCAGTACTTC
cdr3_aa: CASSLGGSALNIQYF
j_call: TRBJ2-4
d_call: TRBD2
v_call: TRBV27
clone_size: NA

cdr3_nt: TGTGCCAGCAGCAAAGTCGATTATGGCTACACCTTC
cdr3_aa: CASSKVDYGYTF
j_call: TRBJ1-2
d_call: NA
v_call: TRBV21-1
clone_size: NA

cdr3_nt: TGTGCCAGCATCCCAGGAGTTAATCAGCCCCAGCATTTT
cdr3_aa: CASIPGVNQPQHF
j_call: TRBJ1-5
d_call: NA
v_call: TRBV2
clone_size: NA

cdr3_nt: TGTGCCACCGGGGGTTCTGGAAACACCATATATTTT
cdr3_aa: CATGGSGNTIYF
j_call: TRBJ1-3
d_call: NA
v_call: TRBV10-3
clone_size: NA

cdr3_nt: TGCGCCAGCAGTGAGAGATCTCCGGGACAGTTAACCTATGGCTACACCTTC
cdr3_aa: CASSERSPGQLTYGYTF
j_call: TRBJ1-2
d_call: TRBD1
v_call: TRBV10-2
clone_size: once